The rows below give T cell receptor beta chains drawn from one sample of a study of response to subunit inactivated influenza vaccine. Each CDR3 protein gets one entry after TCRdb re-called the RT-PCR reads with MiXCR. The data contain more than 450,000 distinct CDR3 sequences, less than 8% of them singletons. This sample comprised PBMCs from blood, obtained around 25 months after vaccination. The receptors derive from a man aged 45 to 75 who received an inactivated influenza vaccine. CDR3s include the opening cysteine and the closing phenylalanine or tryptophan. A D gene is named only where the DNA matches it firmly. Part of the rows lack a size; the others show once, few, many or a class for expanded clones.

>TRBJ1-1|many|-|TRBV28
TGTGCCAGCAGTTTATATCGTGAAGCTTTCTTT
CASSLYREAFF
>TRBJ1-2|few|-|TRBV5-1
TGCGCCAGCAGCTTGGGAGGGGTCACTCAGTCGTACTATGGCTACACCTTC
CASSLGGVTQSYYGYTF
>TRBJ1-6|many|TRBD1|TRBV5-1
TGCGCCAGCAGACCGGGACAGGACAATTCACCCCTCCACTTT
CASRPGQDNSPLHF
>TRBJ2-7|-|TRBD2|TRBV4-3
TGCGCCAGCAGCCAAAAAGGGAAATATGCGGGAGACCCCTACGAGCAGTACTTC
CASSQKGKYAGDPYEQYF
>TRBJ1-6|-|TRBD1|TRBV4-2
TGTGCCAGCAGCAACGCCGGGACAGGGATTACCCCCCTCCACTTT
CASSNAGTGITPLHF
>TRBJ1-4|few|-|TRBV9
TGTGCCAGCAGCGTACAGGGTAATGAAAAACTGTTTTTT
CASSVQGNEKLFF
>TRBJ2-1|-|TRBD2|TRBV28
TGTGCCAGCAGTCCACTCCGACTAGCGGGAGTGCAAGAGAATGAGCAGTTCTTC
CASSPLRLAGVQENEQFF
>TRBJ1-2|few|TRBD1|TRBV29-1
TGCAGCGTTGACGATCCGACAGGGCCCTCTAACTATGGCTACACCTTC
CSVDDPTGPSNYGYTF
>TRBJ2-7|few|TRBD2|TRBV29-1
TGCAGCGTTCTACTAGCGGGTACATACGAGCAGTACTTC
CSVLLAGTYEQYF
>TRBJ2-3|few|-|TRBV7-2
TGTGCCAGCAGCCGGGACATCCAGACGCAGTATTTT
CASSRDIQTQYF
>TRBJ2-1|-|-|TRBV5-1
TGCGCCAGCAGCCATACAGGGGGGGATGAGCAGTTCTTC
CASSHTGGDEQFF
>TRBJ1-1|few|-|TRBV29-1
TGCAGCGTTGATCGGATGAACACTGAAGCTTTCTTT
CSVDRMNTEAFF
>TRBJ2-5|-|-|TRBV20-1
TGCAGTGCTCGTGGACAGACTCAAGAGACCCAGTACTTC
CSARGQTQETQYF
>TRBJ2-2|-|TRBD1|TRBV29-1
TGCAGCGTGGGACAGGGGGCGCGCACCGGGGAGCTGTTTTTT
CSVGQGARTGELFF
>TRBJ1-1|many|-|TRBV15
TGTGCCACCAAAGGGGCCACTGAAGCTTTCTTT
CATKGATEAFF
>TRBJ2-3|-|-|TRBV10-3
TGTGCCATCAGTGATATCCGCCTCTCCCCAGATACGCAGTATTTT
CAISDIRLSPDTQYF
>TRBJ2-7|-|-|TRBV5-5
TGTGCCAGCAGCCAACCTGGCTCCTACGAGCAGTACTTC
CASSQPGSYEQYF
>TRBJ2-7|many|TRBD2|TRBV4-2
TGTGCCAGCAGCCAAGATGGTAGCGGGAGCTCCTACGAGCAGTACTTC
CASSQDGSGSSYEQYF
>TRBJ2-3|many|TRBD1|TRBV7-9
TGTGCCAGCAGCCCAAGACAGGGCATGGATACGCAGTATTTT
CASSPRQGMDTQYF
>TRBJ1-1|many|TRBD1|TRBV12-3/TRBV12-4
TGTGCCAGCAGCCCCGGGACAGTCAAGAACACTGAAGCTTTCTTT
CASSPGTVKNTEAFF
>TRBJ2-7|few|-|TRBV15
TGTGCCACCCAGGACAACTCCTACGAGCAGTACTTC
CATQDNSYEQYF
>TRBJ2-7|few|-|TRBV25-1
TGTGCCAGCAGTGAATGGTCAGGGATAGTTTACGAGCAGTACTTC
CASSEWSGIVYEQYF
>TRBJ2-3|few|-|TRBV20-1
TGCAGTTGGGGGCAGCCCGGGGGCACAGATACGCAGTATTTT
CSWGQPGGTDTQYF
>TRBJ2-1|few|-|TRBV25-1
TGTGCCAGCAGTCCCTGGGGGGATGAGCAGTTCTTC
CASSPWGDEQFF
>TRBJ2-5|-|-|TRBV29-1
TGCAGCGTTGAAGATCTCGCCCGACCGGGGACCCAGTACTTC
CSVEDLARPGTQYF
>TRBJ1-1|-|-|TRBV2
TGTGCCAGCAGTGAAGCGTCAGGTTGGGGAAGCACTGAAGCTTTCTTT
CASSEASGWGSTEAFF
>TRBJ2-5|-|-|TRBV28
TGTGCCAGCAGCCCCCAGGGTCTCCAAGAGACCCAGTACTTC
CASSPQGLQETQYF
>TRBJ1-1|-|-|TRBV6-1
TGTGCCAGCAGTGCCCGAGGCCCCCCACGGACTGAAGCTTTCTTT
CASSARGPPRTEAFF
>TRBJ1-5|many|-|TRBV18
TGTGCCAGCTCACTTCAGGGTGATCAGCCCCAGCATTTT
CASSLQGDQPQHF
>TRBJ2-7|-|TRBD2|TRBV6-8
TGTGCCAGCAGCCAGACCCTACTAGCGGGAGCCCATGCTGACTACGAGCAGTACTTC
CASSQTLLAGAHADYEQYF
>TRBJ2-3|many|-|TRBV4-2
TGTGCCAGCAGCCAAGACAAGCGTCGCACAGATACGCAGTATTTT
CASSQDKRRTDTQYF
>TRBJ2-5|-|TRBD1|TRBV7-3
TGTGCCAGCGCCAGGGGGCGGCAAGAGACCCAGTACTTC
CASARGRQETQYF
>TRBJ1-4|-|-|TRBV15
TGTGCCACCAGCAGAGCCCTTAATGAAAAACTGTTTTTT
CATSRALNEKLFF
>TRBJ2-2|-|TRBD2|TRBV18
TGTGCCAGCTCACCTAAGACTAGCGCAGTCATCGGGGAGCTGTTTTTT
CASSPKTSAVIGELFF
>TRBJ2-2|few|-|TRBV5-1
TGCGCCAGCAGCTTGGCCATTTCACCAGGGGACGGGGAGCTGTTTTTT
CASSLAISPGDGELFF
>TRBJ1-5|few|TRBD1|TRBV6-1
TGTGCCAGCAGTACCACGGGACAGGGGGCCAATCAGCCCCAGCATTTT
CASSTTGQGANQPQHF
>TRBJ2-3|-|-|TRBV4-3
TGCGCCAGCAGCCAAGACAGGGAAACAGATACGCAGTATTTT
CASSQDRETDTQYF
>TRBJ2-3|-|-|TRBV18
TGTGCCAGCTCGCTGCAGGGGGGAGGCACAGATACGCAGTATTTT
CASSLQGGGTDTQYF
>TRBJ1-1|many|-|TRBV5-1
TGCGCCAGCAGCTTGGGTTCTTCTGGGGCGGCCACTGAAGCTTTCTTT
CASSLGSSGAATEAFF
>TRBJ2-7|-|TRBD1|TRBV7-9
TGTGCCAGCAGCGAAACCGGGACAGTATCCGAGCAGTACTTC
CASSETGTVSEQYF
>TRBJ2-7|few|-|TRBV5-1
TGCGCCAGCAGCTCCGGACAGCCTGGATCTTCCTACGAGCAGTACTTC
CASSSGQPGSSYEQYF
>TRBJ2-5|few|-|TRBV5-4
TGTGCCAGCAGCTTGCCACGCTCAGTGGGCCAGTACTTC
CASSLPRSVGQYF
>TRBJ2-3|-|TRBD1|TRBV18
TGTGCCAGCTCACCAATGGGGACAGGGGGCGCAAATACGCAGTATTTT
CASSPMGTGGANTQYF
>TRBJ1-5|-|-|TRBV6-1
TGTGCCAGCAGCTTCGAAAGGAGCCAGCCCCAGCATTTT
CASSFERSQPQHF
>TRBJ1-3|-|TRBD1|TRBV12-3/TRBV12-4
TGTGCCAGCAGTTTATTTCCGACAGGGGGCACTGGGTCTGGAAACACCATATATTTT
CASSLFPTGGTGSGNTIYF
>TRBJ2-1|-|TRBD1|TRBV18
TGTGCCAGCTCACCTCTGGACAGGGGAATTATTTCCTACAATGAGCAGTTCTTC
CASSPLDRGIISYNEQFF
>TRBJ2-1|-|-|TRBV9
TGTGCCAGCAGCGTATTGGGCGGTGAGCAGTTCTTC
CASSVLGGEQFF
>TRBJ2-1|-|TRBD2|TRBV20-1
TGCAGTGCTATTATCCCGCGAGCGGGAGCGGGGCTTGATGAGCAGTTCTTC
CSAIIPRAGAGLDEQFF
>TRBJ1-3|-|TRBD1|TRBV6-2/TRBV6-3
TGTGCCAGCAGTTCGACGGCTACACGGACAGGTGGAAACACCATATATTTT
CASSSTATRTGGNTIYF
>TRBJ1-5|few|-|TRBV20-1
TGCAGTGCTGGGGCTACAGGGTCCGGCTTAGATCAGCCCCAGCATTTT
CSAGATGSGLDQPQHF
>TRBJ2-2|few|TRBD2|TRBV7-9
TGTGCCAGCAGCGAGCTTACTAGCGGGAGAAGGACCGGGGAGCTGTTTTTT
CASSELTSGRRTGELFF
>TRBJ1-1|few|-|TRBV20-1
TGCAGTGCCATCCGAGTCGGCACTGAAGCTTTCTTT
CSAIRVGTEAFF
>TRBJ2-1|-|-|TRBV20-1
TGCAGTGCCGTTAGCGGAACGGTACCCAATGAGCAGTTCTTC
CSAVSGTVPNEQFF
>TRBJ1-1|many|-|TRBV12-3/TRBV12-4
TGTGCCAGCTGCCCAACACCCCTGGTTGAAGCTTTCTTT
CASCPTPLVEAFF
>TRBJ2-5|few|-|TRBV6-5
TGTGCCAGCAGTTACGAGGGGGGGGTGACCCAGTACTTC
CASSYEGGVTQYF
>TRBJ2-7|-|TRBD2|TRBV20-1
TGCAGTGCCAGAAATAGCGGGAGGCCCTACGAGCAGTACTTC
CSARNSGRPYEQYF
>TRBJ1-1|-|-|TRBV3-1
TGTGCCTCCAAAACGAAGGGGGGGGATGGTTCTGAAGCTTTCTTT
CASKTKGGDGSEAFF
>TRBJ1-1|few|-|TRBV12-3/TRBV12-4
TGTGCCAGCAGTTTTTTTGGAACGGGGAGGGTCTCGAACACTGAAGCTTTCTTT
CASSFFGTGRVSNTEAFF
>TRBJ2-2|few|TRBD2|TRBV9
TGTGCCAGCAGCGCCGACCCTAATAGCGGGAGGGCGTATTCCGGGGAGCTGTTTTTT
CASSADPNSGRAYSGELFF